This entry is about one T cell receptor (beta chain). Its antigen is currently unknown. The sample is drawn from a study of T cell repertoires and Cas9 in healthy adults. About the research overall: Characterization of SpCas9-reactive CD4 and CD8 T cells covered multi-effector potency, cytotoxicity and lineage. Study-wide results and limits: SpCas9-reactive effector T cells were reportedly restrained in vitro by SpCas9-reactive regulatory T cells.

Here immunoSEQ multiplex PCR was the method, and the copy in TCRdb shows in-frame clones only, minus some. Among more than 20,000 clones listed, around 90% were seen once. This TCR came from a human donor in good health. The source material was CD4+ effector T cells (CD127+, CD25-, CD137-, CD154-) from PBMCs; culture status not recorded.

The CDR3 coding sequence is TGTGCCAGAAGCAGGTCCGGGGCCGACACCGGGGAGCTGTTTTTT. This gives the protein CARSRSGADTGELFF. This chain uses TRBV2 with TRBJ2-2; either TRBD1 or TRBD2 may supply D (5 bases each). Germline V CDR1 and CDR2: SNHLY, FYNNEI. Trimming cost V 9 bases and J 3 bases, with 17 bases left between them. The CDR3 length is 15 residues.